The clone carrying this T cell receptor (beta chain) was seen a single time. The record originates from a study of shared clonotypes between healthy human individuals. Sequencing used immunoSEQ multiplex PCR; TCRdb keeps in-frame clones, though not all of them. The sample has some 2,500,000 clones; 80% to 95% are singletons. CDR3 length equals 11 residues. Trimming left V 4 bases short and J 11 bases short, with 10 bases between. Germline V gives CDR1 SGHRS, CDR2 YFSETQ. The sequence came from a man between 18 and 29 years old in good health. Some clones in this sample may be carry-over from other donors' samples. The rearrangement uses TRBV5-1 and TRBJ2-1; D is unclear. The sequencing sample was made of naive CD4+ T cells from PBMCs. The subset: CD45RA+ positively selected. Here the CDR3 DNA reads TGCGCCAGCAGCCAAGGAGAAAAGCAGTTCTTC. Its protein product is CASSQGEKQFF.